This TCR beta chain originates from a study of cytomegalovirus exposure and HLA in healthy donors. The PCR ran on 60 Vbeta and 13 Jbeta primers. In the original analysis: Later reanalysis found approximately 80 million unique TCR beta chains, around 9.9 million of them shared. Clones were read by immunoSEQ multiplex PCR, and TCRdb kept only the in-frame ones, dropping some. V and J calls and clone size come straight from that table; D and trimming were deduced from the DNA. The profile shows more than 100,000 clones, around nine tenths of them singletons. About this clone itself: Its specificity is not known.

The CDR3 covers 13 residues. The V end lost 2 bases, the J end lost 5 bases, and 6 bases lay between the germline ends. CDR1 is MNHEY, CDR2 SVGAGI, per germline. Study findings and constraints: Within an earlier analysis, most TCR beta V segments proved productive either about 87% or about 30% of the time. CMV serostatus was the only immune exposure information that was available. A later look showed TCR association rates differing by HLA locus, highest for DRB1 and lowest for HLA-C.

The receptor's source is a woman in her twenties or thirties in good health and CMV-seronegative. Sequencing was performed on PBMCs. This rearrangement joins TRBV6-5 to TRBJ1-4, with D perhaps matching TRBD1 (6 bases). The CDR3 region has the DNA TGTGCCAGCAGTTACGGGACAAATGAAAAACTGTTTTTT. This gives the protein CASSYGTNEKLFF.